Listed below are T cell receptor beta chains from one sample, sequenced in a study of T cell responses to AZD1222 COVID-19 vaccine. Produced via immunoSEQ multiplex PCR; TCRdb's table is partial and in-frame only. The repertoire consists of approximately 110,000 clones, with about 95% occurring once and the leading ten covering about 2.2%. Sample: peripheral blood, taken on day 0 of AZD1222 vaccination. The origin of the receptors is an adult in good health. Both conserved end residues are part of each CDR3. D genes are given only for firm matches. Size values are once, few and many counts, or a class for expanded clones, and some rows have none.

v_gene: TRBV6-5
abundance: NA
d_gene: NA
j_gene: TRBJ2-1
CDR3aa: CASQMDNEQFF
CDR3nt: TGTGCCAGCCAGATGGACAATGAGCAGTTCTTC

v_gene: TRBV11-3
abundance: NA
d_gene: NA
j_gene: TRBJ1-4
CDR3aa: CASSSFLGTTNEKLFF
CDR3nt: TGTGCCAGCAGCTCCTTCTTGGGGACAACTAATGAAAAACTGTTTTTT

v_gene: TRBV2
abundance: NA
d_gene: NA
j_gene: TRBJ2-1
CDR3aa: CASRILGPWRFF
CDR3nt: TGTGCCAGCAGGATCTTGGGACCGTGGCGGTTCTTC

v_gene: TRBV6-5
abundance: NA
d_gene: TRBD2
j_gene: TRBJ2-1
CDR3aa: CASSRSGGNYNEQFF
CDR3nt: TGTGCCAGCAGTCGCAGCGGGGGGAACTACAATGAGCAGTTCTTC

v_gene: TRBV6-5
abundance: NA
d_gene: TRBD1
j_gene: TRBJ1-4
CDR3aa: CASSYSTGAREKLFF
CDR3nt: TGTGCCAGCAGTTACTCCACAGGGGCAAGAGAAAAACTGTTTTTT

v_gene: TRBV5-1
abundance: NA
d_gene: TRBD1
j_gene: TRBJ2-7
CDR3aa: CASSLEGAPYEQYF
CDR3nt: TGCGCCAGCAGCTTGGAGGGGGCCCCCTACGAGCAGTACTTC

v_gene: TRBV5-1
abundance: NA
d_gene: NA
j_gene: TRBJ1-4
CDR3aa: CASSLDPATEKLFF
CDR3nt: TGCGCCAGCAGCTTGGATCCAGCTACGGAAAAACTGTTTTTT

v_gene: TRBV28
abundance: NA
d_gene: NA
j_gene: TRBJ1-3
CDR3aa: CASSLFPTGTGNTIYF
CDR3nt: TGTGCCAGCAGTTTATTCCCAACAGGCACTGGAAACACCATATATTTT

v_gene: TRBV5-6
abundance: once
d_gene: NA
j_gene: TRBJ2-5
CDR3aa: CASSLGAATRETQYF
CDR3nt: TGTGCCAGCAGCTTGGGGGCGGCCACTAGAGAGACCCAGTACTTC

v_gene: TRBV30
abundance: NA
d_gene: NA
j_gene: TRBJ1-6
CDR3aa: CAWRYGQGNSPLHF
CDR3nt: TGTGCCTGGAGATACGGGCAGGGTAATTCACCCCTCCACTTT